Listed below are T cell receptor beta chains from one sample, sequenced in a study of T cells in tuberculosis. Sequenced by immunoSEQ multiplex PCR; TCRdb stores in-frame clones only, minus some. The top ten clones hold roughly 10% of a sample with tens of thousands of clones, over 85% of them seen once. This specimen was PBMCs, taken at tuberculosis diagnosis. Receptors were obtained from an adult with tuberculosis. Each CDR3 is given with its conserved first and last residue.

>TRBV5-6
CASIPPGQGGYGYTF
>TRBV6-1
CASIPGQGGEKLFF
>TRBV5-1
CASSLQDYNEQFF
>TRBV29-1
CSVERQENTEAFF
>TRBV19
CASRRQRGGNQPQHF
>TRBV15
CATSRVGGSTNEKLFF
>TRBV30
CAWRERKFGNTEAFF
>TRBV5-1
CASSFLSGVIYEQYF
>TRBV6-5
CASSRGDGTYEQYF
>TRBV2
CASRELILSTYEQYF
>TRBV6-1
CASSVRGVDEQYF
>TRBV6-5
CASRPEGREGEAFF
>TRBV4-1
CASSQVDMGLLNYNEQFF
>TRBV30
CAWRTGKLMAFF
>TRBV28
CASSSPPGAGGYTF
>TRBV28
CASSVSSGSFADTQYF
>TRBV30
CAWSPPRGSSYEQYF
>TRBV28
CASTGLAAEQYF
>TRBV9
CASSPYSAANTGELFF
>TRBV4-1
CASSRDGLREAFF
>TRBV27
CASSQTGSNQPQHF
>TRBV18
CASSPSRTGASGANVLTF
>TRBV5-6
CASSSRLAGGLLTYEQYF
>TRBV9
CASSPVGGNTEAFF
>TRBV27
CASSRDLGRTQYF
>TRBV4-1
CASSQGVGRSYNEQFF
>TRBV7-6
CASSLGGDSSISYQETQYF
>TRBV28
CASTSRDRGRTEAFF
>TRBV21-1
CASTGGTGANVLTF
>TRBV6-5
CASSSTSQDQETQYF
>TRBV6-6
CASSSRLAEQETQYF
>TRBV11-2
CASEPARRGYHYEQYF
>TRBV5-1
CASSLVPGGQETQYF
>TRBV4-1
CASSQNLAGVVKTGELFF
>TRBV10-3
CAISESDTNLEGYTF